This T cell receptor (beta chain) appears in the sequencing data of a study of T cells in Graves' hyperthyroidism and ophthalmopathy (dated by TCRdb to about 2019). At the level of the whole study: Peripheral blood samples were taken at the time of initial diagnosis, prior to any treatment. A discovery cohort of about 95 patients, about 43 with Graves' ophthalmopathy and about 58 with stable Graves' hyperthyroidism, was used to find distinguishing TCR V-J signatures. Thyroid tissue and blood T-cell repertoires from about six Graves' hyperthyroidism patients were also compared in the study. Following sampling, methimazole starting at 30 mg daily was given to hyperthyroidism patients, and high-dose intravenous methylprednisolone was given to ophthalmopathy patients. An independent validation cohort of some 18 hyperthyroidism patients and approximately 17 patients who later progressed to ophthalmopathy tested prospective prediction of ophthalmopathy. The roughly 99 discovery patients were divided at random into training and test sets in a 7:3 ratio. The paper describes TCR Vbeta CDR3 sequencing of 135 peripheral blood samples, made up of 43 ophthalmopathy patients, approximately 73 hyperthyroidism patients and 17 progressor patients. Results and caveats for the whole study, not just this receptor: In cross-validation, a model built on a 13 V-J signature told ophthalmopathy apart from stable hyperthyroidism with 85% to 90% sensitivity and around 81% specificity, and in testing the same model reached 80%/75%. In validation, the model predicted progression to ophthalmopathy with over 65% sensitivity and roughly 72% specificity, a median of roughly seven months before onset. No statistical method was used to set the sample size in advance, and investigators knew the group allocation. Blood samples also contained most of the expanded thyroid clonotypes (frequency above 0.001), which suggests that blood repertoires may reflect thyroid immune responses.

Stable Graves' hyperthyroidism was defined as no progression to ophthalmopathy during 18 months of follow-up. The hyperthyroidism patients were between 18 and 65 years old and newly diagnosed, with a disease duration of less than 2 months. The study excluded patients with uncontrolled infections, other autoimmune diseases, pregnancy or lactation. Diagnoses were based on clinical symptoms, serum thyroxine and TRAb, thyroid ultrasound and orbital computed tomography. PBMCs were separated from 7.5 to 10 ml of fresh peripheral blood using Ficoll-Paque density gradient centrifugation. Total RNA was extracted using Trizol reagent, and RNA quality was assessed on an Agilent 2100 Bioanalyzer. This clonotype has at least ten counts. The clone's antigen remains unknown. No much larger clone is present one base from it, and per-base qualities are unavailable. TCR beta CDR3 regions were amplified from RNA transcripts. A first-round RT-PCR of the TCR CDR3 used the HTBI primer set with the Qiagen OneStep RT-PCR kit. A second multiplex PCR round built the libraries, followed by size selection and purification. Sequencing of the libraries was done on an Illumina HiSeq2000 using paired-end 100 bp reads. The study's processing was this. SOAPnuke was used to process the raw data, with reads discarded if the reads contained adapters or uncalled bases, had a mean Phred below 15, or lacked an exact constant-primer or identifier match. High-quality paired reads were merged with COPE v1.2.5, and unique nucleotide sequences were defined as clonotypes. Clonotypes were aligned to IMGT TRBV, TRBD and TRBJ reference segments using MiTCR v1.1. The analysis included only V-J combinations with a frequency above 0.0001, which together covered more than 98% of the repertoires. A TCS score was defined as the ratio between F50 (clonal expansion) and ExV (chaos), using BLOSUM62-based TCRdist between CDR3 peptides within each V-J. Welch's t-statistics and random forest reduced roughly 500 V-J features to roughly 13, which were used in a naive Bayes classifier (R e1071). TCRdb cleaned the public reads at Q25 with fastp, built clones with MiXCR and kept in-frame beta chains. When rows share a CDR3 protein, they turn into one entry using the most common DNA and genes. The V and J calls shown here were made by TCRdb, not taken from the authors' results. For this sample the table gives approximately 210,000 distinct CDR3 sequences, of which 15% to 20% were detected only once. Approximately 50% of the sample goes to the ten largest clones.

The CDR1 and CDR2 encoded by the germline V gene (reference sequence) are LNHNV and YYDKDF. The CDR3, from cysteine to phenylalanine, totals 16 residues. Kept here is only the CDR3 DNA, which spans 48 bases and is read in frame from base 1. From V the trimming removes 8 bases and from J it removes 8 bases, while the gene matches leave 19 bases of the junction unaccounted for. The V and J segments used are TRBV15 and TRBJ1-2; the junction holds 8 bases that match TRBD1. The TCR sequence derives from a man aged 50 to 60 with Graves' hyperthyroidism. The sequencing sample was made of blood. The nucleotides read TGTGCCACCCTCGGGCCGGGACAGGCCGGCCAGAGCGGCTACACCTTC. Its translation reads: CATLGPGQAGQSGYTF. Joined to the reference TRBV15 and TRBJ1-2 proteins, this CDR3 gives the full variable domain: DAMVIQNPRYQVTQFGKPVTLSCSQTLNHNVMYWYQQKSSQAPKLLFHYYDKDFNNEADTPDNFQSRRPNTSFCFLDIRSPGLGDTAMYLCATLGPGQAGQSGYTFGSGTRLTVV.